The clone carrying this TCR beta chain was seen a few times. Its antigen is unidentified. Trimming took 3 bases from V and 2 from J, leaving 19 bases between them. Germline CDR1 SGDLS, CDR2 YYNGEE. This CDR3 is 17 amino acids long. Samples with a second dose at about 4 or about 12 weeks were pooled together. Repertoires were generated with immunoSEQ multiplex PCR, while TCRdb's copy carries only in-frame clones and drops some. In the table there are about 81,000 clones, approximately 90% of which are singletons. This sample stems from a study of T cell responses to AZD1222 COVID-19 vaccine. Notes on the study in general: No day 14 peak samples; only post-peak repertoires were characterized.

The specimen comprised peripheral blood, sampled 28 days after the second AZD1222 dose. This rearrangement joins TRBV9 to TRBJ2-3; D might be TRBD2 (6 bases). The TCR was taken from an adult who received the AZD1222 COVID-19 vaccine. The CDR3 loop reads CASSALPGTGFTDTQYF. CDR3 in DNA: TGTGCCAGCAGCGCACTTCCGGGGACTGGATTCACAGATACGCAGTATTTT.